This entry features one TCR beta chain sequence. Which antigen it targets is not known. There are no base qualities to consult, and no much larger clone falls within one base. Library preparation used the immunoSEQ multiplex PCR assay. The multiplex PCR relied on a mix of 60 forward primers for TCR Vbeta segments and 13 reverse primers for TCR Jbeta segments. The CDR3 region of rearranged TCR beta genes was amplified from genomic DNA by a multiplex PCR assay. Amplified TCR beta libraries were sequenced as 87-base-pair reads on the Illumina HiSeq System. Per the authors' processing: Across the 700 or so repertoires, a later analysis counted roughly 77 million unique TCR beta chains, 9.5 million to 12 million of which were shared by at least two donors. A nearest-neighbor algorithm error-corrected the raw reads and collapsed the reads into unique sequences, merging closely related sequences to remove PCR and sequencing errors. V, D and J gene segments were assigned by aligning CDR3 sequences to IMGT reference sequences. For a sequence to be retained, at least a six-nucleotide match to both a V gene segment and a J gene segment was required. Rearrangements were classified as productive when the CDR3 lacked stop codons and remained in frame with V and J, and all other rearrangements were classified as non-productive. Following IMGT convention, CDR3 was defined as the stretch from the second conserved V-encoded cysteine up to the conserved J-encoded phenylalanine. The earlier analysis of more than 450 of the donors excluded sequences that lacked an unambiguous match to a single V gene segment. In an earlier analysis of approximately 590 of the donors, V segments were called functional above 56.7% productive rearrangements and were called segregating when the between-donor standard deviation exceeded 5%. A statistical classification framework was built for diagnosing cytomegalovirus status from the catalog of TCR beta chain sequences. A later analysis assigned V and J genes by comparing TCR nucleotide sequences with IMGT/GENE-DB human TR gene sequences. Using the TCRdist pipeline, a later analysis assigned CDR3 sequences along with most-parsimonious VDJ recombination scenarios. In a later analysis, every TCR beta chain was defined by the combination of its CDR3 amino acid sequence and its V-gene family, and reads without a unique V-gene family were dropped. As a way to deal with suspected cross-contamination and a sequencing artifact, a later analysis dropped roughly 620 nucleotide sequences that were highly shared and had low generation probability. For each public chain, a later analysis derived a clonal expansion index from normalized ranks of inferred template counts within each repertoire. A later analysis computed generation probabilities with a VDJ recombination model fitted to out-of-frame rearrangements, and checked the results against IGoR. A later analysis scored TCR-TCR, TCR-HLA and TCR-CMV co-occurrence with hypergeometric tests, applying a repertoire-size bias correction to TCR pairs. To estimate false discovery rates, a later analysis permuted the HLA or CMV assignments 20 times. A later analysis grouped co-occurring TCRs with DBSCAN, adding TCRdist sequence similarity when clustering within HLA-allele-positive subsets. Repertoires with fewer than 30,000 or more than 120,000 public chains, plus five repertoires with anomalous nucleotide sharing, were excluded from co-occurrence clustering. The table was pulled from immuneACCESS by TCRdb, which kept in-frame rearrangements only. Such tables lose some clones; where checked, under half of the loss comes from unresolved V genes, and the rest has no known cause. V, J and clone size are taken as reported in that table, and D and trimming were inferred from the DNA itself. For this sample the table gives 200,000 to 250,000 clones, of which 70% to 90% were detected only once. Roughly 1.3% of the sample goes to the ten largest clones.

Based on the germline V gene, the CDR1 and CDR2 sequences are SGDLS and YYNGEE. Measured from the cysteine to the phenylalanine, the CDR3 is 14 residues long. The entry retains the CDR3 DNA only, 42 bases that are in frame from base 1. Relative to germline, V is 2 bases shorter and J is 7 bases shorter, with 12 bases between their ends. The sample belongs to a study of cytomegalovirus exposure and HLA in healthy donors (TCRdb year 2017). Background on the whole study: An earlier analysis of several hundred of the donors reported 276 Gb of sequence data and about 120 million unique TCR beta sequences obtained from around 180 million T cells. An early release covering more than 500 HLA-typed donors comprised about 300 gigabases of sequencing data and 85 million or so unique TCR sequences. Of the 350 to 400 genotyped donors, around 81% fell in the genetic ancestry cluster associated with self-reported Caucasian donors. The study aimed to test whether signatures of past pathogen exposure could be identified by cataloging public T cell receptors. Using immunosequencing, the study profiled T cell repertoires from 640 or so subjects and related those repertoires to cytomegalovirus serostatus. A separate validation cohort of approximately 120 different subjects was used in addition to the roughly 700-subject first cohort. The study combined high-throughput TCR immunosequencing, statistical association of individual TCRs with disease status, and machine learning to predict cytomegalovirus infection status. To study patterns of TCR occurrence, a later analysis re-analyzed previously published TCR beta repertoires from under 750 donors and added high-resolution HLA genotyping. Rather than drawing on any new phenotypic data, the later analysis identified candidate immune exposures from TCR beta sequences and the way those sequences occurred across donors. An earlier analysis of approximately 500 of the donors applied high-throughput TCR beta sequencing to assess whether each TCR beta V gene segment acted as functional or pseudogenic. Donor age, sex, ethnicity and CMV serostatus were collected together with the repertoire data. A later genetic analysis took genome-wide SNP genotypes for 398 of the 666 donors and used that subset as a discovery cohort. All discovery cohort repertoires had been generated on a single sequencing platform. HLA typing covered class I and class II loci at four-digit resolution. Typing coverage differed by locus: A, B, C, DRB1 and DQB1 were typed in about 629-640 donors, DQA1 in about 500, DPA1 in over 600, and DPB1 in just under 490. Four to six DR-DQ haplotypes were handled as single units for association and clustering, since linkage in the cohort was strong. On average, roughly 250,000 unique TCR beta nucleotide sequences were sequenced per donor among some 420 genotyped donors of the cohort, with roughly 19% of those sequences being non-productive.

In total, around 600 healthy bone marrow donors made up the cohort. Cohort members were all nominally healthy when sampled, although unrecorded immune exposures were likely present. CMV serostatus was recorded as positive for almost 300 and negative for about 50% of the 666 cohort members, whereas no CMV serostatus was recorded for the donor in question. Every donor gave a peripheral blood sample, and the peripheral blood mononuclear cells from that sample were used for TCR beta sequencing. Genomic DNA was extracted from the blood cell samples with the Qiagen DNeasy Blood Extraction Kit. Overall results and qualifications from the work: A later genetic analysis reported fewer N-insertions in productive TCRs among donors in an Asian-associated ancestry cluster than the approximately 670-donor mean. The classifier was reported to diagnose cytomegalovirus status with high specificity and sensitivity in both the original and validation cohorts. Three of the identified cytomegalovirus-associated TCR beta chains were confirmed in vitro to be specific for cytomegalovirus antigens. Only TCR beta chains were sequenced in this cohort, and the absence of alpha or paired-chain data limited detectable features. Most CMV-associated TCR beta chains appeared to be HLA-restricted in a later analysis, and the HLA associations seemed to be driven largely by CMV exposure. A group of highly shared sequence variants was considered likely to be a technical artifact of the sequencing pipeline. Sequencing depth was assumed to be roughly uniform across donors in the presence/absence analyses, though that assumption may not hold. The study listed 164 TCR beta chains as associated with cytomegalovirus. A later genetic analysis associated a missense DCLRE1C variant with V-gene and J-gene trimming of TCR beta chains, and an independent cohort replicated the association. In an earlier analysis of some 540 of the donors, most TCR beta V segments appeared in productive rearrangements about 90% or about 30% of the time, broadly matching IMGT annotations. The earlier analysis of about 600 of the donors excluded about 16 rarely observed V segments, including chromosome 9 orphons, because counts were too low. Because some donors lacked HLA typing at each locus, the association tests relied only on the typed subset. According to a later analysis, parvovirus B19, influenza, CMV and Epstein-Barr virus appeared linked to several top co-occurrence clusters. In a later analysis, the rate of TCR association differed among HLA loci, with DRB1 alleles having the most associated TCRs and HLA-C alleles having the fewest. Correlated functional status among segregating V segments might be attributable to linkage disequilibrium, but an unknown experimental factor could not be ruled out. Some IMGT-functional V segments, including TRBV6-2 and TRBV6-3, could not be told apart with the 87-base-pair reads, so those segments were excluded. Most TCR sequences were seen in very few donors, while some public TCRs were found in many individuals. In a later analysis, HLA-associated TCR beta chains showed more clonal expansion and lower generation probabilities than non-associated chains that were equally common. In a later analysis, 15,000 to 20,000 TCR beta sequences were associated with specific HLA alleles at a false discovery rate of 0.05. It was suggested by the authors that the approach could potentially be generalized to other disease states and immunological phenotypes. When HLA alleles, especially DR and DQ, strongly co-occurred, TCR associations were difficult to assign to individual alleles. A further reported finding was that TCR beta sequences accurately predicted the HLA-A and HLA-B alleles for most subjects in the first cohort. CMV serostatus was the only immune exposure information available for the cohort.

The TCR originated in a human donor in good health. Sample: PBMCs. Recombination linked TRBV9 to TRBJ1-4; TRBD1 is a possible D gene, resting on 5 matching bases. The CDR3 amino acid sequence is: CASSVGQGGEKLFF. The DNA sequence is given as TGTGCCAGCAGCGTCGGGCAGGGTGGTGAAAAACTGTTTTTT.